Detailed here is one T cell receptor beta chain. What it binds is not known. The data originate from a study of T cell responses to AZD1222 COVID-19 vaccine. Germline V gives CDR1 SGHKS, CDR2 YYEKEE (reference sequence). CDR3 length: 13 amino acids. V gave up 1 base and J gave up 8 bases, with 9 bases separating them. The protocol was immunoSEQ multiplex PCR, while the TCRdb copy is restricted to in-frame clones and leaves out a portion. This table holds around 89,000 clones, under 95% found once. Study-wide findings and caveats: Among vaccine-associated CD4 TCRs, coverage spanned spike, with dominance at 160-218 and 743-854.

The TCR comes from an adult in good health. This chain links TRBV5-5 with TRBJ1-4; D is undetermined. Source: peripheral blood, taken on day 0 of AZD1222 vaccination. The CDR3 reads CASSLSPGEKLFF. CDR3 sequence (DNA): TGTGCCAGCAGCTTGAGTCCGGGAGAAAAACTGTTTTTT.